The clone carrying this TCR beta chain showed up many times. Its antigen is still unknown. The data are from a study of response to subunit inactivated influenza vaccine. Each CDR3 protein gets one entry after TCRdb re-called the RT-PCR reads with MiXCR. There are 550,000 to 650,000 distinct CDR3 sequences in the sample; about an eighth occur only once, and roughly 10% lies in the top ten. Per the germline V gene, CDR1 is SGHRS and CDR2 is YFSETQ. V lost 2 bases, J lost 0 bases, and 11 bases lay in between. The CDR3 covers 16 residues. Study findings and constraints: Every seasonal influenza vaccination brings in few new T cells, the authors suggested.

The specimen was PBMCs from blood, collected on the day of vaccination. The TCR was taken from a man aged 45-65 years who received an inactivated influenza vaccine. The gene calls are TRBV5-1 and TRBJ1-4; D possibly corresponds to TRBD1 (5 bases). The CDR3 reads CASSLVPTATNEKLFF. For the CDR3, the DNA is TGCGCCAGCAGCTTAGTTCCGACAGCAACTAATGAAAAACTGTTTTTT.